This is a list of T cell receptor beta chains from one sample in a study of T cells after yellow fever vaccination. TCRdb itself ran the 5' RACE reads through MiXCR, one entry per CDR3 protein. Among a few hundred thousand distinct CDR3 sequences listed, 4.1% were seen once. The sample in question was PBMCs, obtained 5 days after the yellow fever booster vaccination. These receptors came from a man aged 18 to 29 who received the YFV17D yellow fever vaccine. Both conserved end residues are part of each CDR3. The order of the fields is J gene, D gene, V gene, clone size, CDR3 protein, CDR3 DNA. D genes are given only for firm matches. Expanded clones get a size class; other rows say once, few or many, or leave the size out.

TRBJ2-7	TRBD1	TRBV6-5	few	CASSADRGPYEQYF	TGTGCCAGCAGTGCCGACAGGGGACCCTACGAGCAGTACTTC
TRBJ2-3	NA	TRBV27	few	CASSLVTTEPTDTQYF	TGTGCCAGCAGTTTGGTGACGACGGAACCCACAGATACGCAGTATTTT
TRBJ1-2	NA	TRBV12-3/TRBV12-4	NA	CASSKGQGYGYTF	TGTGCCAGCAGCAAAGGCCAGGGCTATGGCTACACCTTC
TRBJ1-1	NA	TRBV30	NA	CAWTLVGLTEAFF	TGTGCCTGGACCTTAGTGGGACTTACTGAAGCTTTCTTT
TRBJ2-5	TRBD2	TRBV5-1	NA	CASSKERGETQYF	TGCGCCAGCAGTAAAGAGCGGGGAGAGACCCAGTACTTC
TRBJ2-7	TRBD1	TRBV4-3	few	CASSQDAGDRPYEQYF	TGCGCCAGCAGCCAAGATGCAGGGGACAGACCCTACGAGCAGTACTTC
TRBJ1-5	NA	TRBV4-2	many	CASSQGQERPQHF	TGTGCCAGCAGCCAAGGACAGGAGAGGCCCCAGCATTTT
TRBJ1-1	NA	TRBV9	few	CASSAEGVNTEAFF	TGTGCCAGCAGCGCGGAAGGTGTGAACACTGAAGCTTTCTTT
TRBJ2-3	NA	TRBV20-1	few	CSASWGGADTQYF	TGCAGTGCTAGCTGGGGGGGCGCAGATACGCAGTATTTT
TRBJ2-3	TRBD2	TRBV6-5	few	CASSQGLAGGTSTDTQYF	TGTGCCAGCAGCCAAGGGCTAGCGGGGGGCACAAGCACAGATACGCAGTATTTT
TRBJ2-1	TRBD1	TRBV24-1	many	CATSDSRGYEQFF	TGTGCCACCAGTGATTCCAGGGGGTATGAGCAGTTCTTC
TRBJ2-2	NA	TRBV9	NA	CASSALEPGELFF	TGTGCCAGCAGCGCTCTGGAACCCGGGGAGCTGTTTTTT
TRBJ2-7	NA	TRBV4-3	many	CASSQDRGGTYEQYF	TGCGCCAGCAGCCAAGATCGGGGTGGTACCTACGAGCAGTACTTC
TRBJ2-3	NA	TRBV7-9	NA	CASSFDRAHLTDTQYF	TGTGCCAGCAGCTTTGATCGGGCCCACCTCACAGATACGCAGTATTTT
TRBJ2-5	NA	TRBV12-3/TRBV12-4	NA	CASSSFPDFAWGTQYF	TGTGCCAGCAGCTCATTCCCGGACTTCGCTTGGGGGACCCAGTACTTC
TRBJ1-4	NA	TRBV5-1	few	CASSPVLTPEANEKLFF	TGCGCCAGCAGCCCTGTTCTCACTCCAGAGGCTAATGAAAAACTGTTTTTT
TRBJ1-2	TRBD1	TRBV27	NA	CASSLSLITGVSDGYTF	TGTGCCAGCAGTTTATCCCTGATTACAGGGGTTAGCGATGGCTACACCTTC
TRBJ1-1	NA	TRBV20-1	few	CSARRSEAEAFF	TGCAGTGCCCGAAGGTCGGAGGCTGAAGCTTTCTTT
TRBJ1-2	NA	TRBV6-6	NA	CASSYSPIYGYTF	TGTGCCAGCAGTTACAGCCCGATCTATGGCTACACCTTC
TRBJ2-5	TRBD1	TRBV5-1	NA	CASSLGDRVQETQYF	TGCGCCAGCAGCTTGGGGGACAGGGTCCAAGAGACCCAGTACTTC
TRBJ2-3	NA	TRBV11-2	many	CASSFAEGGRPYF	TGTGCCAGCAGCTTCGCCGAGGGGGGGCGCCCGTATTTT
TRBJ1-2	NA	TRBV28	NA	CASSLPQTEGYTF	TGTGCCAGCAGTTTACCCCAAACGGAAGGCTACACCTTC
TRBJ2-3	NA	TRBV7-9	NA	CASSLRGSADTQYF	TGTGCCAGCAGCTTACGGGGGAGTGCAGATACGCAGTATTTT
TRBJ1-5	TRBD1	TRBV24-1	few	CATRTGPGQPQHF	TGTGCCACCAGGACAGGGCCTGGGCAGCCCCAGCATTTT
TRBJ2-3	NA	TRBV3-1	many	CASSQGAGTNTDTQYF	TGTGCCAGCAGCCAAGGGGCAGGGACGAACACAGATACGCAGTATTTT
TRBJ2-7	NA	TRBV4-1	NA	CASSQEKWGKPISYEQYF	TGCGCCAGCAGCCAAGAAAAGTGGGGAAAACCTATCTCCTACGAGCAGTACTTC
TRBJ1-5	NA	TRBV7-2	few	CASSPGGGAPQPQHF	TGTGCCAGCAGCCCCGGGGGAGGGGCCCCTCAGCCCCAGCATTTT
TRBJ2-2	TRBD1	TRBV29-1	few	CSVEDRAINTGELFF	TGCAGCGTTGAGGACAGGGCCATCAACACCGGGGAGCTGTTTTTT
TRBJ1-6	TRBD1	TRBV5-1	few	CACSEQGGSSPLHF	TGCGCTTGCAGCGAACAGGGGGGGAGTTCACCCCTCCACTTT
TRBJ2-4	NA	TRBV11-2	NA	CASSLALGTKNIQYF	TGTGCCAGCAGCTTAGCCCTGGGGACCAAAAACATTCAGTACTTC